This TCR beta chain was sequenced in a study of control samples from healthy donors and cancer patients. CDR1 MDHEN and CDR2 SYDVKM come from the germline V gene. Trimming cost V 5 bases and J 6 bases; bases outside gene matches: 7. This CDR3 is 14 amino acids long. The protocol was immunoSEQ multiplex PCR, while the TCRdb copy is restricted to in-frame clones and leaves out a portion. This table holds approximately 70,000 clones, over 85% found once. The V call is TRBV28, the J call TRBJ1-1; 9 positions agree with TRBD1. The sequence derives from a man aged 60 to 75 with colorectal cancer. Input material: PBMCs. The CDR3: CASSAPWTGAEAFF. CDR3 sequence (DNA): TGTGCCAGCAGTGCCCCCTGGACAGGGGCTGAAGCTTTCTTT. Supplemented by reference TRBV28 and TRBJ1-1, the full variable domain reads DVKVTQSSRYLVKRTGEKVFLECVQDMDHENMFWYRQDPGLGLRLIYFSYDVKMKEKGDIPEGYSVSREKKERFSLILESASTNQTSMYLCASSAPWTGAEAFFGQGTRLTVV.